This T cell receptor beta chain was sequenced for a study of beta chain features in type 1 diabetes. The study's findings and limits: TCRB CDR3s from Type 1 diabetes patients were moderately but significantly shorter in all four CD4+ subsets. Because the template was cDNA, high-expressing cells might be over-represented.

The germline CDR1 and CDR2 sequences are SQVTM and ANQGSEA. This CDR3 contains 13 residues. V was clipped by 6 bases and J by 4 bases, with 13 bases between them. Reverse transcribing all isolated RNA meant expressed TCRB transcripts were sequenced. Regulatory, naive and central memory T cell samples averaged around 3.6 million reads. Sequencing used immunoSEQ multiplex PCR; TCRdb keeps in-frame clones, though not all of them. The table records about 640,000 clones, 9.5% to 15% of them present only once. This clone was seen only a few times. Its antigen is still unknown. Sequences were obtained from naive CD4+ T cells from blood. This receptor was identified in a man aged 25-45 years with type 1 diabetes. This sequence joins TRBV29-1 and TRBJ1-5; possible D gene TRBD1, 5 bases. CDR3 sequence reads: CSVGGEENQPQHF. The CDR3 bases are TGCAGCGTGGGAGGGGAGGAAAATCAGCCCCAGCATTTT.